This TCR beta chain was identified during a study of T cell responses to AZD1222 COVID-19 vaccine. Background on the study: Some second doses came at about 4 weeks and others at about 12 weeks; these were pooled.

General study results and limits: The donor cohort was predominantly white British with a female majority, and clonal diversity may have been underestimated. Of the AZD1222 recipients, only 5 to 7 were seropositive at baseline.

Comments on this clone: Its antigen is not known.

V dropped 1 base and J dropped 1 base, with 4 bases sitting between them. CDR3 length equals 13 residues. Generated by immunoSEQ multiplex PCR, the TCRdb table keeps only in-frame clones and is missing some. The sample yields roughly 62,000 clones, more than 70% seen once. This receptor was obtained from an adult in good health. The chain combines TRBV12-3 or TRBV12-4 with TRBJ1-2; no reliable D call. The sequencing used peripheral blood, collected on day 0 of AZD1222 vaccination. The CDR3 nucleotides read TGTGCCAGCAGTTTAGAGGGTAACTATGGCTACACCTTC. Translating it yields CASSLEGNYGYTF.